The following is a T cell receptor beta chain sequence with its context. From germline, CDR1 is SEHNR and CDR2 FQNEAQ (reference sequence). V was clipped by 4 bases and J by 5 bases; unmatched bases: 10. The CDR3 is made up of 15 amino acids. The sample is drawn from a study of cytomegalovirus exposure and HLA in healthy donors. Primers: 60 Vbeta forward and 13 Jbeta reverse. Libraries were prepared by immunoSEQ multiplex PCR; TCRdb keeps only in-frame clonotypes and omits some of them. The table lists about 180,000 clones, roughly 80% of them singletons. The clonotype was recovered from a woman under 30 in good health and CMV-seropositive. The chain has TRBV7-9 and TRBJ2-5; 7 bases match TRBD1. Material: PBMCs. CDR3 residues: CASSYGTDPGETQYF. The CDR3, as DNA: TGTGCCAGCAGCTACGGGACAGACCCGGGGGAGACCCAGTACTTC.